What follows is one TCR beta chain and its context. Its antigen is undetermined. This specimen belongs to a study of cytomegalovirus exposure and HLA in healthy donors. Profiled with immunoSEQ multiplex PCR; TCRdb holds only in-frame clones, not every one. The sample shows about 73,000 clones, over 85% of them seen only once. General observations from the study: Specificity of three CMV-associated chains for CMV antigens was verified in vitro. According to the study, around 160 TCR beta chains were cytomegalovirus-associated.

J lost 8 bases, V lost 2 bases, and 10 bases had no gene match. The CDR3 spans 17 residues. Germline-derived CDR1 and CDR2 are SGHVS and FNYEAQ. The specimen was PBMCs. The clonotype was recovered from a woman aged 18-29 years in good health and CMV-seropositive. This chain joins TRBV7-6 and TRBJ2-2, with TRBD2 identical over 11 bases. CDR3 DNA: TGTGCCAGCAGCTTAACACTAGCGGGAGTGCTAGAGGGGGAGCTGTTTTTT. It yields the protein CASSLTLAGVLEGELFF.